This T cell receptor beta chain was sequenced for a study of T cell responses to AZD1222 COVID-19 vaccine. On the study more broadly: Second-dose groups at about 4 or about 12 weeks were pooled. Overall study findings and caveats: The study reported that nearly half of spike-specific TCRs target unmutated variant regions. White British people made up most donors, females outnumbered males, and clonal diversity was possibly underestimated.

V lost 7 bases and J lost 5; bases outside the gene matches: 8. This CDR3 comprises 15 residues. Germline-derived CDR1 and CDR2 are SNHLY and FYNNEI. This clone came up a few times. Its target is unknown. Sequencing was performed with immunoSEQ multiplex PCR; in TCRdb, only in-frame clones are kept and a portion is missing. The data show 90,000 to 150,000 clones, roughly 90% seen once. The starting material was peripheral blood, obtained on day 0 of AZD1222 vaccination. This TCR came from an adult in good health. The V gene is TRBV2, the J gene TRBJ2-1, with 10 bases lining up with TRBD2. The CDR3 nucleotides are TGTGCCAGCATGGTGGAGCGGGGGGGAAACAATGAGCAGTTCTTC. Protein sequence: CASMVERGGNNEQFF.